These T cell receptor beta chains were read from a single sample in a study of cytomegalovirus exposure and HLA in healthy donors. TCRdb's table, derived via immunoSEQ multiplex PCR, lists solely in-frame clones and lacks some. The sample consists of over 150,000 clones, 86% of them appearing once. Sequencing was carried out using PBMCs. The receptor set was obtained from a woman in her 30s in good health and CMV-seronegative. Both conserved end residues are part of each CDR3. The order of the fields is V gene, clone size, D gene, J gene, CDR3 protein, CDR3 DNA. A D gene is named only where the DNA matches it firmly. Clone sizes are given selectively: once, few, many, or a class where the clone is expanded.

TRBV5-1,NA,TRBD2,TRBJ2-1,CASTEGGGTYNEQFF,TGCGCCAGCACGGAGGGCGGGGGGACCTACAATGAGCAGTTCTTC
TRBV29-1,NA,NA,TRBJ1-5,CSVEDSNQPQHF,TGCAGCGTTGAGGATAGCAATCAGCCCCAGCATTTT
TRBV6-1,once,NA,TRBJ2-7,CASSLTYEQYF,TGTGCCAGCAGTTTAACCTACGAGCAGTACTTC
TRBV6-5,NA,NA,TRBJ1-6,CASSYDRNSPLHF,TGTGCCAGCAGTTACGACAGAAATTCACCCCTCCACTTT
TRBV27,NA,TRBD2,TRBJ2-2,CASSGTSGPNTGELFF,TGTGCCAGCAGTGGGACTAGCGGGCCCAACACCGGGGAGCTGTTTTTT
TRBV10-3,NA,NA,TRBJ1-5,CAISETRERGGNQPQHF,TGTGCCATCAGTGAGACGAGGGAGCGGGGCGGCAATCAGCCCCAGCATTTT
TRBV6-5,NA,NA,TRBJ1-3,CASKRDLGRGNTIYF,TGTGCCAGCAAGCGGGATCTTGGCCGTGGAAACACCATATATTTT
TRBV10-3,NA,NA,TRBJ2-7,CAISDSRQGGYEQYF,TGTGCCATCAGTGATTCTCGACAGGGAGGTTACGAGCAGTACTTC
TRBV6-6,NA,NA,TRBJ1-2,CASTSAANYGYTF,TGTGCCAGCACCTCAGCAGCTAACTATGGCTACACCTTC
TRBV11-2,NA,NA,TRBJ2-7,CASSLVPDDRSYEQYF,TGTGCCAGCAGCTTAGTACCGGACGACCGATCCTACGAGCAGTACTTC
TRBV2,NA,TRBD1,TRBJ2-5,CASSRILDRGRETQYF,TGTGCCAGCAGCCGCATCCTTGACAGGGGGCGAGAGACCCAGTACTTC
TRBV30,NA,NA,TRBJ1-2,CAWKRGASRFNYGYTF,TGTGCCTGGAAAAGGGGGGCCAGCCGATTTAACTATGGCTACACCTTC
TRBV19,NA,TRBD1,TRBJ1-5,CASSIDPGQANSNQPQHF,TGTGCCAGTAGTATAGACCCTGGACAGGCGAATAGCAATCAGCCCCAGCATTTT
TRBV5-1,NA,TRBD1,TRBJ2-7,CASSIGTAYEQYF,TGCGCCAGCAGCATCGGGACAGCCTACGAGCAGTACTTC
TRBV4-3,NA,NA,TRBJ1-5,CASSQGVGVNQPQHF,TGCGCCAGCAGCCAAGGGGTAGGGGTCAATCAGCCCCAGCATTTT
TRBV9,NA,NA,TRBJ2-3,CASSGLGRSTDTQYF,TGTGCCAGCAGCGGACTCGGACGGAGCACAGATACGCAGTATTTT